This TCR beta chain was found in a study of T cell repertoires in cytomegalovirus infection. Overall study: CMV infection together with matching HLA type was indicated by public TCR beta signatures. Study-wide results and limits: HLA-C-restricted CMV clonotypes gave the most frequent clonotype in two of eight donors. Summed public TCR beta family frequency identified CMV carriers bearing the relevant HLA.

CDR1 and CDR2 (germline): SSHAT, FNYEAQ (reference sequence). The CDR3 contains 17 residues. Between the trimmed V and J ends, which lost 5 bases and 0 bases, there was a span of 18 bases. Each CDR3 protein is one row after TCRdb ran MiXCR on the reads. The data contain some 230,000 distinct CDR3 sequences, under 25% of them singletons. Notes on this clonotype: Its antigen is not identified.

Sample: CD8+ T cells from PBMCs. The receptor was derived from a human donor in good health (CMV status not recorded). Some clones in this sample may be carry-over from other donors' samples. This chain connects TRBV7-7 to TRBJ2-3; D unclear. CDR3 in DNA: TGTGCCAGCAGCCCCCCCCGTCCGTTTGTGAGCACAGATACGCAGTATTTT. Its protein is CASSPPRPFVSTDTQYF.